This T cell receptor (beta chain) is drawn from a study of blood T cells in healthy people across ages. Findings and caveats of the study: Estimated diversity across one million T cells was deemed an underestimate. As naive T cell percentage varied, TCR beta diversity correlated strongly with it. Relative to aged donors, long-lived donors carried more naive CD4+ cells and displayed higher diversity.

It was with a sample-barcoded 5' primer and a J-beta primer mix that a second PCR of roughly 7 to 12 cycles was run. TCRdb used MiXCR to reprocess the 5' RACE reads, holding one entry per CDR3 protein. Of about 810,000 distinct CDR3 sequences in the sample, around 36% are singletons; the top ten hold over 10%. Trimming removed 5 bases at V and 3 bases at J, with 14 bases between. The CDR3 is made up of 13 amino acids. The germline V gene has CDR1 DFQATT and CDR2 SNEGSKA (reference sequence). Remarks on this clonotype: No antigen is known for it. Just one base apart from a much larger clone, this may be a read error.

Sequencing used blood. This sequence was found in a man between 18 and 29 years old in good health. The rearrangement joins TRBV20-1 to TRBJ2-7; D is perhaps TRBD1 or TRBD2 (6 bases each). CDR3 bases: TGCAGTGCTCGTACTAGCAGGGGCTACGAGCAGTACTTC. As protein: CSARTSRGYEQYF.